This T cell receptor beta chain comes out of a study of blood T cell repertoires in COVID-19. How the authors handled the data: Nucleated cell counts were estimated from reference gene primer amplification. Profiled with immunoSEQ multiplex PCR; TCRdb holds only in-frame clones, not every one. V, J and clone size derive from that table, while D and trimming were established from the DNA sequence. The profile shows roughly 400,000 clones, roughly 90% of them singletons. This study enrolled people aged 18 to 89 from roughly 22 US geographic areas. All exposed participants met a person with COVID-19 within 2 weeks before entering the study. This CDR3 comprises 14 residues. Germline CDR1 SGHDT, CDR2 YYEEEE. Trimming took 1 base from V and 3 from J, leaving 11 bases between them. This clone was seen once. Distinct nucleotide sequences in the sample also encode this CDR3.

Sequencing was done on a sample of PBMCs or T cells enriched from blood (not recorded which). The clonotype comes from a woman aged 18-29 years who had been exposed to COVID-19. The rearrangement uses TRBV5-6 and TRBJ2-7; D is possibly TRBD1 (5 bases). CDR3 DNA sequence: TGTGCCAGCAGCTTGCCGACAGTTAGCTACGAGCAGTACTTC. Protein sequence: CASSLPTVSYEQYF.